One and the same sample provided the 30 T cell receptor beta chains below, sequenced in a study of blood T cells in healthy people across ages (dated by TCRdb to about 2015). The library was produced with 5' RACE. This sample was sequenced with an Illumina HiSeq 2500. A second 7 to 11 cycle PCR used a sample-barcoded 5' primer and a J-beta primer mix. TCRdb reran the public reads through fastp at Q25 and MiXCR, keeping productive beta chains. Each CDR3 protein appears once, grouped with its most common genes and DNA. This sample lists about a million distinct CDR3 sequences; roughly 51% were detected once. Jointly, the top ten make up 20% to 25% of the sample. Sequenced material: blood. The receptor source for this set is a woman aged 55 to 70 in good health.

The chain employs TRBV10-3 and TRBJ2-7, with 12 bases identical to TRBD2. The germline CDR1 and CDR2 sequences are ENHRY and SYGVKD. This CDR3 region has 17 residues. Trimming removed 3 bases from V and 3 bases from J; junction bases left unmatched: 9. This chain's CDR3 is CAISDTTSGRNLYEQYF. CDR3 DNA: TGTGCCATCAGTGATACTACTAGCGGGAGGAATCTCTACGAGCAGTACTTC.

The chain links TRBV6-4 to TRBJ1-5; D remains unclear. Per the germline V gene, CDR1 is MRHNA and CDR2 is SNTAGT. The CDR3 consists of 14 residues. Trimming pared 2 bases from V and 7 bases from J, leaving 12 bases between. The DNA for the CDR3 is TGTGCCAGCAGTGACCCCAAAGGATGGCAGCCCCAGCATTTT. Amino acid sequence: CASSDPKGWQPQHF.

The chain employs TRBV7-9 and TRBJ2-7, with unresolved D. Germline V gives CDR1 SEHNR, CDR2 FQNEAQ (reference sequence). The CDR3 length is 16 residues. V gave up 5 bases and J gave up 0 bases, with 17 bases separating them. CDR3 nucleotides: TGTGCCAGCAGCCCTCGTACAGTAACCAGCTCCTACGAGCAGTACTTC. Translated, it gives CASSPRTVTSSYEQYF.

This clonotype was seen a few times. The chain has TRBV11-2 and TRBJ2-7, with TRBD1 as a possible D gene (6 bases). Trimming left V 7 bases short and J 6 bases short, with 13 bases between. Per the germline V gene, CDR1 is SGHAT and CDR2 is FQNNGV. The CDR3 covers 12 residues. The CDR3 bases are TGTGCCAGCACCCTCAGGGGCGGCGAGCAGTACTTC. Translation gives CASTLRGGEQYF.

The chain links TRBV28 to TRBJ1-4; D is perhaps TRBD1 (5 bases). Per germline, CDR1 MDHEN and CDR2 SYDVKM. The CDR3 runs to 14 residues. V was cut by 4 bases and J by 5 bases, with 11 bases left in between. In DNA, the CDR3 is TGTGCCAGCAGTTCGGCGGGGGGGAATGAAAAACTGTTTTTT. Residues: CASSSAGGNEKLFF.

The chain is built from TRBV5-4 and TRBJ2-5; possibly TRBD1 for D (6 bases). The DNA end is a closer match to TRBJ2-7, so the J assignment may be wrong. The germline CDR1 and CDR2 sequences are SGHNT and YYREEE (reference sequence). The CDR3 sequence is 15 residues long. CDR3 sequence: CASSAPADRPYEQYF. In nucleotides, the CDR3 is TGTGCCAGCAGCGCGCCAGCGGACAGACCCTACGAGCAGTACTTC.

This clonotype has a handful of counts. The chain links TRBV19 to TRBJ2-1; D is undetermined. The V and J ends lost 0 bases and 5 bases respectively, with 5 bases between them. The CDR3 is 13 residues long. The V gene's germline CDR1 is LNHDA and CDR2 SQIVND (reference sequence). For the CDR3, the DNA is TGTGCCAGTAGTATAGACCCGCACAATGAGCAGTTCTTC. Amino acids: CASSIDPHNEQFF.

V gene TRBV5-1 combines with J gene TRBJ2-5; 11 nucleotides agree with TRBD2. Looked up from germline, CDR1 is SGHRS and CDR2 is YFSETQ. J gave up 11 bases and V 3 bases, and 15 bases lay outside the gene matches. The CDR3 runs 16 residues. The CDR3 loop reads CASSWNIAGGPNEQYF. The CDR3 coding sequence is TGCGCCAGCAGCTGGAACATAGCGGGAGGGCCCAATGAGCAGTACTTC.

This clonotype turned up a few times. The chain is built from TRBV20-1 and TRBJ2-3, with D possibly being TRBD2 (7 bases). This CDR3 contains 17 residues. Germline lookup yields CDR1 DFQATT and CDR2 SNEGSKA (reference sequence). Trimming took off 6 bases at V and 3 bases at J, with 25 bases between the two ends. This CDR3 reads CSAIPVLRERGTDTQYF. The CDR3, as DNA: TGCAGTGCGATTCCTGTCCTGCGGGAGAGGGGGACAGATACGCAGTATTTT.

The chain carries TRBV5-1 and TRBJ2-5, with D possibly being TRBD1 (5 bases). The DNA end favors TRBJ2-7, so the J call may be wrong. Looked up from germline, CDR1 is SGHRS and CDR2 is YFSETQ. This CDR3 region has 13 residues. This chain's CDR3 is CASSPTVDYEQYF. Written as DNA, the CDR3 is TGCGCCAGCAGCCCGACAGTTGACTACGAGCAGTACTTC.

Notes on this clonotype: The junction shows a germline mismatch at one end, possibly a read error. The gene calls are TRBV18 and TRBJ2-5; weak D call: TRBD1 (6 bases). CDR1 is KGHSH and CDR2 is LQKENI in the germline V gene. The CDR3 totals 13 residues. In DNA, the CDR3 is TGTGCCAACTCACGGGGACAACAAGAGACCCAGTACTTC. Encoded protein: CANSRGQQETQYF. The full variable domain, rest sourced from reference TRBV18 and TRBJ2-5, is NAGVMQNPRHLVRRRGQEARLRCSPMKGHSHVYWYRQLPEEGLKFMVYLQKENIIDESGMPKERFSAEFPKEGPSILRIQQVVRGDSAAYFCANSRGQQETQYFGPGTRLLVL.

This clonotype was counted between two and nine times. J is TRBJ2-5 and V is TRBV4-1, with D tentatively TRBD2 (6 bases). The CDR3 covers 16 residues. CDR1 is MGHRA and CDR2 is YSYEKL in the germline V gene. Trimming left V 1 base short and J 4 bases short, with 16 bases between. The CDR3 DNA reads as TGCGCCAGCAGCCAAGCGTCCCGCATCGGGGGAGAGACCCAGTACTTC. Its protein product is CASSQASRIGGETQYF.

This chain uses TRBV28 with TRBJ2-4; 7 bases match TRBD2. Gene TRBJ2-7 matches the end of the DNA better, so the J call may be wrong. Germline CDR1 MDHEN, CDR2 SYDVKM. CDR3 length equals 13 residues. CDR3 loop: CASSSTPGGEQYF. CDR3 sequence (DNA): TGTGCCAGCAGTTCCACCCCGGGGGGCGAGCAGTACTTC.

The chain employs TRBV7-9 and TRBJ1-4; D remains ambiguous. Germline CDR1 is SEHNR and CDR2 is FQNEAQ (reference sequence). V lost 5 bases, J lost 6 bases, and 16 bases lay in between. The CDR3 covers 15 residues. The CDR3 nucleotides are TGTGCCAGCAGCCCACCCATTATATCAGATGAAAAACTGTTTTTT. It is translated as CASSPPIISDEKLFF.

This clonotype was seen just once. This chain joins TRBV11-2 and TRBJ1-5; D unresolved. This CDR3 is 15 amino acids long. Germline V gene data show CDR1 as SGHAT and CDR2 as FQNNGV. Deletions cut 5 bases from V and 2 bases from J, with 13 bases between. The CDR3, as DNA: TGTGCCAGCAGCCCGGCCCTTAGGGGCAATCAGCCCCAGCATTTT. Translated, it gives CASSPALRGNQPQHF.

The chain uses TRBV10-3 and TRBJ2-3; 13 positions agree with TRBD2. Germline V CDR1 and CDR2: ENHRY, SYGVKD. Trimming removed 10 bases from V and 4 bases from J; junction bases left unmatched: 8. The CDR3 extends over 15 amino acids. The DNA for the CDR3 is TGTGCCACCCGACTAGCGGGAGGACCTCCAGATACGCAGTATTTT. This gives the protein CATRLAGGPPDTQYF.

The rearrangement joins TRBV7-9 to TRBJ1-2, with a weak D call TRBD1 (5 bases). With 5 bases removed from V and 4 bases from J, the gap between germline ends came to 14 bases. Germline lookup yields CDR1 SEHNR and CDR2 FQNEAQ (reference sequence). CDR3 size: 14 residues. CDR3 sequence: CASSPDSRLYGYTF. CDR3 nucleotides: TGTGCCAGCAGCCCAGACAGCCGCCTCTATGGCTACACCTTC.

The V and J genes are TRBV24-1 and TRBJ2-7, with 9 bases lining up with TRBD2. TRBJ2-5 matches the DNA end more closely, so the J call is doubtful. The CDR3 sequence is 16 residues long. From germline, CDR1 is KGHDR and CDR2 SFDVKD. The CDR3 DNA sequence: TGTGCCACCAGTGATTTAGGTCTAGCGGGAATCGAGACCCAGTACTTC. Protein sequence: CATSDLGLAGIETQYF.

There are a few counts of this clonotype. The rearrangement links TRBV4-2 to TRBJ2-3, with D possibly called TRBD1 or TRBD2 (5 bases each). This CDR3 is built from 16 residues. Germline values: CDR1 LGHNA, CDR2 YNFKEQ. V was pared by 6 bases and J by 4 bases, with 20 bases between. DNA of the CDR3: TGTGCCAGCAGGGGAAAGCGAGGGGTTAGCGCAGATACGCAGTATTTT. This gives the protein CASRGKRGVSADTQYF.

V and J are TRBV28 and TRBJ2-3; D call uncertain. Trimming cost V 7 bases and J 0 bases, with 11 bases left between them. CDR3 length: 14 amino acids. Germline V gene data show CDR1 as MDHEN and CDR2 as SYDVKM. The CDR3 spells CASIVSRSTDTQYF. CDR3 nucleotides: TGTGCCAGCATTGTGAGCCGGAGCACAGATACGCAGTATTTT.

The chain couples TRBV5-1 to TRBJ2-3; D is undetermined. The CDR3 is 14 amino acids. Germline V CDR1 and CDR2: SGHRS, YFSETQ. The V end lost 1 base, the J end lost 1 base, and 7 bases lay between the germline ends. CDR3 protein: CASSLSTGTDTQYF. The CDR3 coding sequence is TGCGCCAGCAGCTTGTCAACCGGCACAGATACGCAGTATTTT. The whole variable domain, filled in from reference TRBV5-1 and TRBJ2-3, reads KAGVTQTPRYLIKTRGQQVTLSCSPISGHRSVSWYQQTPGQGLQFLFEYFSETQRNKGNFPGRFSGRQFSNSRSEMNVSTLELGDSALYLCASSLSTGTDTQYFGPGTRLTVL.

The chain carries TRBV20-1 and TRBJ1-2, with a possible D match to TRBD1 (5 bases). The CDR3 runs to 14 residues. The V and J ends lost 1 base and 7 bases respectively, with 16 bases between them. CDR1 and CDR2 (germline): DFQATT, SNEGSKA (reference sequence). Written as DNA, the CDR3 is TGCAGTGCTAGAGGGCAACGGGGGTTTAGTGGCTACACCTTC. As protein: CSARGQRGFSGYTF.

The chain combines TRBV6-2 or TRBV6-3 with TRBJ1-1, with a possible D match to TRBD1 (5 bases). The V and J ends lost 8 bases and 3 bases respectively, with 16 bases between them. From germline, CDR1 is MNHEY and CDR2 SVGEGT. The CDR3 runs 14 residues. The CDR3 loop reads CASLGVGPYTEAFF. In DNA, the CDR3 is TGTGCCAGCCTGGGGGTTGGGCCTTACACTGAAGCTTTCTTT.

The chain has TRBV7-2 and TRBJ2-1, with 7 bases matching TRBD2. Germline V gene sequence: CDR1 SGHTA, CDR2 FQGNSA. V lost 1 base, J lost 9 bases, and 9 bases stayed unmatched. The CDR3 runs to 15 residues. The CDR3 bases are TGTGCCAGCAGCTTAGGGGGAGGGCATTCGGTTGAGCAGTTCTTC. Residues: CASSLGGGHSVEQFF.

J is TRBJ1-1 and V is TRBV7-9; D not resolved. The CDR3 length is 15 residues. The V gene's germline CDR1 is SEHNR and CDR2 FQNEAQ (reference sequence). V was pared by 5 bases and J by 4 bases, with 17 bases between. CDR3 amino acids: CASSPPAAGPTEAFF. In DNA, the CDR3 is TGTGCCAGCAGCCCTCCAGCCGCGGGTCCCACTGAAGCTTTCTTT.

The chain couples TRBV5-5 to TRBJ2-7; D unresolved. The V gene's germline CDR1 is SGHKS and CDR2 YYEKEE (reference sequence). The CDR3 sequence is 13 residues long. Trimming cost V 2 bases and J 6 bases, with 12 bases left between them. For the CDR3, the DNA is TGTGCCAGCAGCTTATTAGCTTATGGCGAGCAGTACTTC. This translates into CASSLLAYGEQYF.

In its sample, this clonotype was seen a few times. The chain links TRBV28 to TRBJ1-6; 9 nucleotides match TRBD1. Trimming removed 4 bases from V and 8 bases from J; junction bases left unmatched: 6. Looked up from germline, CDR1 is MDHEN and CDR2 is SYDVKM. This CDR3 is built from 15 residues. The CDR3 is CASSSSGTGYSPLHF. The CDR3 DNA sequence: TGTGCCAGCAGTTCCTCCGGGACAGGGTATTCACCCCTCCACTTT.

The chain couples TRBV3-1 to TRBJ1-2; D gene unclear. The V and J ends lost 8 bases and 4 bases respectively, with 11 bases between them. Germline CDR1 LGHDT, CDR2 YNNKEL (reference sequence). The CDR3 consists of 12 residues. The chain's CDR3 is CASGDFSYGYTF. The DNA of the CDR3 is TGTGCCAGCGGCGATTTCTCCTATGGCTACACCTTC.

The chain carries TRBV20-1 and TRBJ2-5; 8 positions agree with TRBD2. V lost 7 bases, J lost 5 bases, and 15 bases stayed unmatched. The CDR3 totals 15 residues. Germline lookup yields CDR1 DFQATT and CDR2 SNEGSKA (reference sequence). CDR3 protein: CSVPPAREVWETQYF. The CDR3 bases are TGCAGTGTCCCACCCGCGCGGGAGGTGTGGGAGACCCAGTACTTC.

Here the CDR3 reads CASSQGTSGTYNEQFF. The CDR3 bases are TGCGCCAGCAGCCAAGGGACTAGCGGGACCTACAATGAGCAGTTCTTC. The chain employs TRBV4-3 and TRBJ2-1, with 12 bases that match TRBD2. Germline V gene data show CDR1 as LGHNA and CDR2 as YSLEER. Trimming took 1 base from V and 2 from J; bases not matched to a gene: 0. CDR3 length: 16 residues.